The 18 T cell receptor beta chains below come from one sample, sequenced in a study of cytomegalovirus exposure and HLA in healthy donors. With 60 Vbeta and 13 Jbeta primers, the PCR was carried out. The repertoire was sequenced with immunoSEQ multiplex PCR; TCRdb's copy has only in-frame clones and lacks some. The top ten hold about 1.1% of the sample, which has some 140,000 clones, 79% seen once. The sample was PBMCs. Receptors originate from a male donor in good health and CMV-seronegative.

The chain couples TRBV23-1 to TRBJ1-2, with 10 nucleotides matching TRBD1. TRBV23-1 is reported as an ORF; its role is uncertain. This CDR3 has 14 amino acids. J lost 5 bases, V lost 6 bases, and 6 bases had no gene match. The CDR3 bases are TGCGCCAGCAGCATATGGACAGGGGGGTATGGCTACACCTTC. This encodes CASSIWTGGYGYTF.

The CDR3 region is CAWSDSFYGYTF. The CDR3 DNA is TGTGCCTGGAGTGATTCATTCTATGGCTACACCTTC. The chain links TRBV30 to TRBJ1-2; D is unresolved. Trimming removed 1 base at V and 4 bases at J, with 7 bases between. This CDR3 comprises 12 residues. Germline values: CDR1 GTSNPN, CDR2 SVGIG (reference sequence).

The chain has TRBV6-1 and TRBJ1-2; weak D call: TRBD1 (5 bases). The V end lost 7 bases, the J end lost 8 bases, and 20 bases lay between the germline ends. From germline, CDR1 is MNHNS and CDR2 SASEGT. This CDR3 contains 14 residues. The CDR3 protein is CASTLGGTGDGYTF. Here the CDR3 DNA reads TGTGCCAGCACCTTGGGGGGAACGGGAGACGGCTACACCTTC.

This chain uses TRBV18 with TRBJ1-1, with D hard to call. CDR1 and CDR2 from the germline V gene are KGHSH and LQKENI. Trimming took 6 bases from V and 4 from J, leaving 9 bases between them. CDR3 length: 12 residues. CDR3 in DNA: TGTGCCAGCTCCCTCGTCCTCACTGAAGCTTTCTTT. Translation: CASSLVLTEAFF.

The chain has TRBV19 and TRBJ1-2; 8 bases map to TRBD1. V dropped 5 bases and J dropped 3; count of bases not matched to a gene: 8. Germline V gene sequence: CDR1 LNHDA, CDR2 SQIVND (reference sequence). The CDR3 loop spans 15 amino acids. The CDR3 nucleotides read TGTGCCAGTAGTTTGGGGGGACAGGACTACTATGGCTACACCTTC. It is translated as CASSLGGQDYYGYTF.

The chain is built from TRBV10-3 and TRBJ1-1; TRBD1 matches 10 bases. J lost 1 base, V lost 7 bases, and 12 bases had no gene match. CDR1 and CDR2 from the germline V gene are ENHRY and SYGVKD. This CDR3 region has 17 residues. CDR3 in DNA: TGTGCCATCATCCCTGGACAGGGGGAAAGACGGAACACTGAAGCTTTCTTT. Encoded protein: CAIIPGQGERRNTEAFF.

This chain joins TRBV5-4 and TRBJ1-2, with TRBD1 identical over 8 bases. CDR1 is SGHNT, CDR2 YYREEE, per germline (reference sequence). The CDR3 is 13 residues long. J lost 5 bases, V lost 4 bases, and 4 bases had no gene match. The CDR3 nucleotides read TGTGCCAGCAGCCTGGACAGGGAATATGGCTACACCTTC. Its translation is CASSLDREYGYTF.

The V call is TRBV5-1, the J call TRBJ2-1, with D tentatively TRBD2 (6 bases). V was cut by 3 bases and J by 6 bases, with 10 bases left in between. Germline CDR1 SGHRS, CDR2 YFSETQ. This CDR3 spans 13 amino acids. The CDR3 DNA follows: TGCGCCAGCAGCTATGGAGGGGTCAATGAGCAGTTCTTC. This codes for CASSYGGVNEQFF.

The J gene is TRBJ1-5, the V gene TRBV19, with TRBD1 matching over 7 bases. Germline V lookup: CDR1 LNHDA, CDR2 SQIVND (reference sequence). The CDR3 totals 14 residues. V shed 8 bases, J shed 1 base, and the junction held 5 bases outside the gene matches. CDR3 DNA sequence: TGTGCCAGTCGGGACAGCCAGAGCAATCAGCCCCAGCATTTT. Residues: CASRDSQSNQPQHF.

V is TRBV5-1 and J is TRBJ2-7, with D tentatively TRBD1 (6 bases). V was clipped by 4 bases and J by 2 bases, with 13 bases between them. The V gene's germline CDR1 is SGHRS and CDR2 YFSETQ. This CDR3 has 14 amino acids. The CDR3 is CASSNPGQAYEQYF. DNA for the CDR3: TGCGCCAGCAGCAACCCGGGACAAGCCTACGAGCAGTACTTC.

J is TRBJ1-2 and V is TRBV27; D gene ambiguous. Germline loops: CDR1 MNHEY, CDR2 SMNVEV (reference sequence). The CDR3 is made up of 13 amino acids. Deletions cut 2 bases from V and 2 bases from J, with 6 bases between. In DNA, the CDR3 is TGTGCCAGCAGTTTAAAGAGGAACTATGGCTACACCTTC. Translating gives CASSLKRNYGYTF.

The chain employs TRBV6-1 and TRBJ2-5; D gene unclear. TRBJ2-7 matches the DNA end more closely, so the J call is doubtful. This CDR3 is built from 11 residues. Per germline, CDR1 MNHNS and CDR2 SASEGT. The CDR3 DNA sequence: TGTGCCAGCGGCCGGCAGGTCGAGCAGTACTTC. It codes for CASGRQVEQYF.

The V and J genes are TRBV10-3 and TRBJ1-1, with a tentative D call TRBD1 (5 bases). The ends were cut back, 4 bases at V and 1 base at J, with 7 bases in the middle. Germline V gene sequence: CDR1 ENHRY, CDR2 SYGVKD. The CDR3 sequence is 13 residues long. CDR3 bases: TGTGCCATCAGTGCCAGGGCGAACACTGAAGCTTTCTTT. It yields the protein CAISARANTEAFF.

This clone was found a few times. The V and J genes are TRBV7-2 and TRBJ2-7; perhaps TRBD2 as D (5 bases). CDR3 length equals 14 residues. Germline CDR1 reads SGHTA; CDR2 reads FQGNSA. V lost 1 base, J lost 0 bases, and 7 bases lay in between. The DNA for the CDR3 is TGTGCCAGCAGCTTAGAACTAGTCTCCTACGAGCAGTACTTC. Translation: CASSLELVSYEQYF.

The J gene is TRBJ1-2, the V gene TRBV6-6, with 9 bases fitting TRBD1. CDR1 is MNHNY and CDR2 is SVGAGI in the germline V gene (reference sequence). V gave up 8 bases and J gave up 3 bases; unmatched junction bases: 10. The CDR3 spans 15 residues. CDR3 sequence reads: CASRGTGGADYGYTF. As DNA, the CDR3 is TGTGCCAGCCGGGGTACAGGGGGCGCGGACTATGGCTACACCTTC.

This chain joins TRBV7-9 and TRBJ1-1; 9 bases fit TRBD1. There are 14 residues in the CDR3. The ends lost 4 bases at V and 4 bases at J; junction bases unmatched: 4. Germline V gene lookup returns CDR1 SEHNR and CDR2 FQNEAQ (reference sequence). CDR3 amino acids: CASSSRDRATEAFF. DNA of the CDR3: TGTGCCAGCAGCTCGCGGGACAGGGCCACTGAAGCTTTCTTT.

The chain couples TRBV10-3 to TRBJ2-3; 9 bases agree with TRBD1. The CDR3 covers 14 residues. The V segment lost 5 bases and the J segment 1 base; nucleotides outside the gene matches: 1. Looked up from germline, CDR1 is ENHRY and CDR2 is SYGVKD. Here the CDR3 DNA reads TGTGCCATCAGTCGGGACAGGGGCACAGATACGCAGTATTTT. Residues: CAISRDRGTDTQYF.

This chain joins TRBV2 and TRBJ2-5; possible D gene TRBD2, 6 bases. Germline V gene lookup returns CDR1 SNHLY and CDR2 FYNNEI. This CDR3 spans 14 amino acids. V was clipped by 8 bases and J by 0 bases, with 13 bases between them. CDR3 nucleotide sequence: TGTGCCAGCGGGCGGGACGAGTACCAAGAGACCCAGTACTTC. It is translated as CASGRDEYQETQYF.